This T cell receptor beta chain appears in the sequencing data of a study of blood T cell repertoires in COVID-19. Across the whole study: T cells, B-cell-depleted T cells, or PBMCs supplied cDNA or gDNA.

The table lists this clone with many counts. The CDR3 extends over 14 amino acids. Germline assignment: CDR1 MDHEN and CDR2 SYDVKM. With 7 bases clipped from V and 5 bases from J, the junction kept 10 bases outside the gene matches. As processed by the authors: The assay estimated nucleated cells by amplifying reference gene primers. Measured with immunoSEQ multiplex PCR; TCRdb has only the in-frame clones, and not every one. The V and J calls and the clone size are those of that table, but D and trimming were determined from the DNA. The sample includes roughly 87,000 clones, 55% to 75% seen only once; the top ten take around 15%.

Sequencing used peripheral blood. The receptor's source is a woman older than 75 with acute or convalescent COVID-19. The V and J genes are TRBV28 and TRBJ2-5; 7 positions match TRBD1. The CDR3 spells CASKSLGQRETQYF. CDR3 in DNA: TGTGCCAGCAAGTCGCTGGGACAGAGGGAGACCCAGTACTTC.